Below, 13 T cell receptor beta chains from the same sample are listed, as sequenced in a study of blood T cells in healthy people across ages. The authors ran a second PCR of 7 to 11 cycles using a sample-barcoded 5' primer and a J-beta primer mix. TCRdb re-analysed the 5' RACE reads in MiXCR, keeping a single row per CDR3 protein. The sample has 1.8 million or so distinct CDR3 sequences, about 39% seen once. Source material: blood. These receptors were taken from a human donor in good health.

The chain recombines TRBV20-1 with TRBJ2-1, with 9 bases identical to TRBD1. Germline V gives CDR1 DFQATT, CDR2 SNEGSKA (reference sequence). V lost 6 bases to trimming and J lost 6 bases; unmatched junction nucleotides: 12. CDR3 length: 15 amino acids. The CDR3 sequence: CSADSGTGKRNEQFF. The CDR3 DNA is TGCAGTGCGGACTCCGGGACAGGGAAGCGCAATGAGCAGTTCTTC.

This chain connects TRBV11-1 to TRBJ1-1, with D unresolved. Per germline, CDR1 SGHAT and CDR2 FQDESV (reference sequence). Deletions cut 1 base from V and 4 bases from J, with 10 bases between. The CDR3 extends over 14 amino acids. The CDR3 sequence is CASSLDVQSTEAFF. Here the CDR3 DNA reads TGTGCCAGCAGCTTAGACGTACAGAGCACTGAAGCTTTCTTT.

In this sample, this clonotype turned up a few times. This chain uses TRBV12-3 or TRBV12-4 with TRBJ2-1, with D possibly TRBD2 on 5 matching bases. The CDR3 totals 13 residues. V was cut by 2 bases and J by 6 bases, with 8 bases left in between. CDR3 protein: CASSLTGFNEQFF. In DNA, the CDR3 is TGTGCCAGCAGTTTAACGGGGTTCAATGAGCAGTTCTTC.

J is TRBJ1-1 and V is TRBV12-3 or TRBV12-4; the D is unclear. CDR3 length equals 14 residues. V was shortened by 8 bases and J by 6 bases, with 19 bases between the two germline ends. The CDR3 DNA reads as TGTGCCAGCGGGATTGGGAGTCAGTTTGCTGAAGCTTTCTTT. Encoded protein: CASGIGSQFAEAFF.

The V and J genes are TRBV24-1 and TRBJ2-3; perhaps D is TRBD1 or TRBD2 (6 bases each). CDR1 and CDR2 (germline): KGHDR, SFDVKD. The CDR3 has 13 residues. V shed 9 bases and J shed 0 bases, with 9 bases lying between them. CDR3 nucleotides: TGTGCCACCGAGGGGGGTAGCACAGATACGCAGTATTTT. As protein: CATEGGSTDTQYF.

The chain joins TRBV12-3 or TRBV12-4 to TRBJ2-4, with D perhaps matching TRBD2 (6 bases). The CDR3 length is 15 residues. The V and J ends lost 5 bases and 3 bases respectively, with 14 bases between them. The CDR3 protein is CASSLGLGVKNIQYF. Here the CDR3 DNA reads TGTGCCAGCAGTCTGGGACTCGGGGTCAAAAACATTCAGTACTTC.

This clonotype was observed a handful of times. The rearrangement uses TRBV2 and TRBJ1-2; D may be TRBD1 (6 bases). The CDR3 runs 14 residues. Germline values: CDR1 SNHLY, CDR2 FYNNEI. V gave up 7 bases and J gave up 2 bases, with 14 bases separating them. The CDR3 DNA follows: TGTGCCAGCACCTGGAGAGGGGGGAACTATGGCTACACCTTC. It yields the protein CASTWRGGNYGYTF.

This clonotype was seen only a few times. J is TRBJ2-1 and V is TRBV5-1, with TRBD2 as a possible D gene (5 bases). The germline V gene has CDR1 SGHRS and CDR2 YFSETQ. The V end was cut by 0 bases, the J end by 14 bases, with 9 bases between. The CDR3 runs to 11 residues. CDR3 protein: CASSLGDYEFF. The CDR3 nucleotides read TGCGCCAGCAGCTTGGGAGACTACGAGTTCTTC.

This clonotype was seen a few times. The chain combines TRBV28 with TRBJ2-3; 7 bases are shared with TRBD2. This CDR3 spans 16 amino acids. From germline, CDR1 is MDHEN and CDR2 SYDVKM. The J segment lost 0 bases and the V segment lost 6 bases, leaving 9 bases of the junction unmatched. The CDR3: CASRILTGGSTDTQYF. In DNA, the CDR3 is TGTGCCAGCAGGATCTTGACGGGGGGTAGCACAGATACGCAGTATTTT.

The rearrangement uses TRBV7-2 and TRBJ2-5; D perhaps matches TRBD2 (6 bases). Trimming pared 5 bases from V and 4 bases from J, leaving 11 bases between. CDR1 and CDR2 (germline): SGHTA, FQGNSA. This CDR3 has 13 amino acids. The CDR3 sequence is CASSLRDLETQYF. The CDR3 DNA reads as TGTGCCAGCAGCCTCAGGGACTTAGAGACCCAGTACTTC. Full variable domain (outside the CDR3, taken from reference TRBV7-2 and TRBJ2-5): GAGVSQSPSNKVTEKGKDVELRCDPISGHTALYWYRQSLGQGLEFLIYFQGNSAPDKSGLPSDRFSAERTGGSVSTLTIQRTQQEDSAVYLCASSLRDLETQYFGPGTRLLVL.

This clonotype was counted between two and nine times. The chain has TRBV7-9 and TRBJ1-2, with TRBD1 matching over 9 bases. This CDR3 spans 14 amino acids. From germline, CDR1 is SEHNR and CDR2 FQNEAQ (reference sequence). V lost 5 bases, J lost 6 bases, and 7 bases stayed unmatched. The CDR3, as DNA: TGTGCCAGCAGCCCGGGACAGGGAGGTCATGGCTACACCTTC. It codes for CASSPGQGGHGYTF.

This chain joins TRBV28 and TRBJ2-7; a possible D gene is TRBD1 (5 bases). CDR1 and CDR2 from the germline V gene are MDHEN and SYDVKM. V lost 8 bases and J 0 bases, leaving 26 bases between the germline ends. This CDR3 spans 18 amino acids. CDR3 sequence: CASVLLYPRQCSSYEQYF. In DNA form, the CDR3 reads TGTGCCAGCGTCCTCCTTTACCCCCGACAGTGTAGCTCCTACGAGCAGTACTTC.

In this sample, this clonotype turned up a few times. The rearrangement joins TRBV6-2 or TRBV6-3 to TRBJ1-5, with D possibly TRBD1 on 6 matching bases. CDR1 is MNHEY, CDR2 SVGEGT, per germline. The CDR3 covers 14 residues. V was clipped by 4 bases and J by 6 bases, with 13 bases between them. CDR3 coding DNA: TGTGCCAGCAGTTCGACAGGAGATAGTCAGCCCCAGCATTTT. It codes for CASSSTGDSQPQHF.